One and the same sample provided the 30 T cell receptor beta chains below, sequenced in a study of T-cell memory formation after mild COVID-19. TCRdb ran MiXCR on the 5' RACE reads and lists one entry per CDR3 protein. The repertoire holds 350,000 to 400,000 distinct CDR3 sequences, with 20% to 25% as singletons. The sample comprised PBMCs or a T cell subset sorted from them (not recorded which). The receptors originated from an adult woman who had mild COVID-19 (a few samples of this study predate the infection). Cell type and time point are not known.

This clonotype came up many times. The chain recombines TRBV20-1 with TRBJ1-2; tentative D call: TRBD1 (6 bases). The germline V and J ends were trimmed by 5 bases and 0 bases, with 13 bases remaining between them. The germline gives CDR1 DFQATT, CDR2 SNEGSKA (reference sequence). The CDR3 contains 14 residues. CDR3 protein: CSADPQGTNYGYTF. As DNA, the CDR3 is TGCAGTGCTGATCCACAGGGCACTAACTATGGCTACACCTTC.

This clonotype was detected only a few times. The V and J genes are TRBV12-3 or TRBV12-4 and TRBJ1-2, with TRBD1 matching over 7 bases. V was pared by 5 bases and J by 3 bases, with 18 bases of the junction left unmatched. The CDR3 is made up of 18 amino acids. The CDR3 DNA is TGTGCCAGCAGTCCCCGGGCGACAGGGATTAGTTTGGACTATGGCTACACCTTC. It yields the protein CASSPRATGISLDYGYTF.

J is TRBJ1-2 and V is TRBV2, with TRBD1 as a possible D gene (5 bases). The CDR3 extends over 16 amino acids. CDR1 is SNHLY and CDR2 is FYNNEI in the germline V gene. V was shortened by 4 bases and J by 3 bases, with 18 bases between the two germline ends. CDR3 region: CASSGGDGLSYYGYTF. The CDR3 nucleotides are TGTGCCAGCAGTGGAGGGGACGGGTTATCATACTATGGCTACACCTTC.

This clonotype was seen at least ten times. This chain joins TRBV12-3 or TRBV12-4 and TRBJ1-1; D gene ambiguous. The CDR3 length is 15 residues. V was trimmed by 2 bases and J by 1 base, leaving 11 bases between them. In nucleotides, the CDR3 is TGTGCCAGCAGTTTACTGCGCCCGGGGAACACTGAAGCTTTCTTT. Translation: CASSLLRPGNTEAFF.

This clonotype was counted many times. The V and J genes are TRBV10-3 and TRBJ2-2; 7 positions match TRBD1. Per germline, CDR1 ENHRY and CDR2 SYGVKD. V lost 9 bases, J lost 3 bases, and 4 bases stayed unmatched. This CDR3 region has 13 residues. CDR3 in amino acids: CAIRQGDTGELFF. The CDR3 region has the DNA TGTGCCATAAGACAGGGAGACACCGGGGAGCTGTTTTTT.

The chain has TRBV11-2 and TRBJ2-7, with TRBD2 matching 11 bases. Germline V gives CDR1 SGHAT, CDR2 FQNNGV. This CDR3 is built from 16 residues. V gave up 5 bases and J gave up 7 bases; unmatched junction bases: 13. In nucleotides, the CDR3 is TGTGCCAGCAGCCAAACCCATAGCGGGAGGGCTGGAGAGCAGTACTTC. This codes for CASSQTHSGRAGEQYF.

This clonotype has only a few counts. The chain is built from TRBV29-1 and TRBJ2-7; D gene unclear. Germline CDR1 SQVTM, CDR2 ANQGSEA. CDR3 size: 12 residues. The germline V and J ends were trimmed by 5 bases and 4 bases, with 12 bases remaining between them. CDR3 sequence reads: CSVQDQTYEQYF. The CDR3, as DNA: TGCAGCGTTCAGGACCAGACTTACGAGCAGTACTTC.

This clonotype was seen a handful of times. Written as DNA, the CDR3 is TGCGCCAGCAGCTTAGTCGGGAGTCACGAGCAGTACTTC. As protein: CASSLVGSHEQYF. The genes are TRBV5-1 and TRBJ2-7; D may be TRBD2 (6 bases). V was cut by 2 bases and J by 5 bases, with 11 bases left in between. Germline V lookup: CDR1 SGHRS, CDR2 YFSETQ. This CDR3 has 13 amino acids.

This clonotype has only a few counts. The rearrangement uses TRBV2 and TRBJ1-2; 11 positions match TRBD1. Per the germline V gene, CDR1 is SNHLY and CDR2 is FYNNEI. The CDR3 runs to 15 residues. V lost 8 bases, J lost 4 bases, and 9 bases stayed unmatched. The CDR3 DNA follows: TGTGCCAGCGAGGACAGGGGGCGAGGTGGCTATGGCTACACCTTC. Protein product: CASEDRGRGGYGYTF. Full variable domain (outside the CDR3, taken from reference TRBV2 and TRBJ1-2): EPEVTQTPSHQVTQMGQEVILRCVPISNHLYFYWYRQILGQKVEFLVSFYNNEISEKSEIFDDQFSVERPDGSNFTLKIRSTKLEDSAMYFCASEDRGRGGYGYTFGSGTRLTVV.

This clonotype showed up just a few times. The gene calls are TRBV7-6 and TRBJ2-6, with D perhaps matching TRBD1 (6 bases). Per germline, CDR1 SGHVS and CDR2 FNYEAQ. The CDR3 sequence is 17 residues long. Trimming pared 1 base from V and 0 bases from J, leaving 10 bases between. CDR3 region: CASSLGRTVSGANVLTF. In DNA, the CDR3 is TGTGCCAGCAGCTTAGGAAGGACAGTCTCTGGGGCCAACGTCCTGACTTTC.

The J gene is TRBJ1-2, the V gene TRBV6-5; a weak D match, TRBD1 (5 bases). CDR1 and CDR2 from the germline V gene are MNHEY and SVGAGI. Trimming stripped 5 bases from V and 6 bases from J, with 16 bases between. This CDR3 has 14 amino acids. The CDR3 DNA sequence: TGTGCCAGCAGTATAAGACAGCAGTCGGATGGCTACACCTTC. This translates into CASSIRQQSDGYTF.

The genes are TRBV7-9 and TRBJ2-7; TRBD2 agrees at 11 bases. CDR1 and CDR2 (germline): SEHNR, FQNEAQ (reference sequence). The CDR3 is 17 amino acids. V was clipped by 1 base and J by 4 bases; unmatched bases: 9. CDR3 loop: CASSLELGASGRYEQYF. In nucleotides, the CDR3 is TGTGCCAGCAGCTTAGAGCTTGGGGCTAGCGGGAGGTACGAGCAGTACTTC.

In this sample, this clonotype turned up once. V is TRBV5-1 and J is TRBJ2-4; possible D gene TRBD2, 7 bases. Germline loops: CDR1 SGHRS, CDR2 YFSETQ. The V gene lost 4 bases and the J gene lost 5 bases, with 16 bases spanning the gap. This CDR3 is 15 amino acids long. In DNA, the CDR3 is TGCGCCAGCAGCCTCCGTGGGGGGGCGCAAAACATTCAGTACTTC. It translates to CASSLRGGAQNIQYF.

The gene calls are TRBV28 and TRBJ2-7; 9 nucleotides agree with TRBD1. The CDR3 is made up of 15 amino acids. Germline CDR1 is MDHEN and CDR2 is SYDVKM. The ends lost 7 bases at V and 2 bases at J; junction bases unmatched: 9. This CDR3 is CASTLRGQGPYEQYF. CDR3 sequence (DNA): TGTGCCAGCACTCTTAGGGGACAGGGACCCTACGAGCAGTACTTC.

The chain couples TRBV10-2 to TRBJ2-3, with 7 bases identical to TRBD2. CDR1 WSHSY and CDR2 SAAADI come from the germline V gene. The CDR3 consists of 14 residues. With 10 bases clipped from V and 1 base from J, the junction kept 8 bases outside the gene matches. The CDR3 region has the DNA TGCGCCACGACGCGGGGGTTTGGCACAGATACGCAGTATTTT. Translated: CATTRGFGTDTQYF.

This clonotype turned up a few times. The J gene is TRBJ2-1, the V gene TRBV20-1; D is perhaps TRBD1 (6 bases). Germline V gene lookup returns CDR1 DFQATT and CDR2 SNEGSKA (reference sequence). Between the trimmed V and J ends, which lost 6 bases and 7 bases, there was a span of 13 bases. The CDR3 totals 12 residues. CDR3 sequence reads: CSAPDTGNEQFF. The CDR3 DNA reads as TGCAGTGCCCCTGACACAGGGAATGAGCAGTTCTTC.

The chain uses TRBV12-3 or TRBV12-4 and TRBJ1-1, with TRBD1 identical over 11 bases. This CDR3 contains 15 residues. Unmatched junction bases numbered 5, after V lost 6 bases and J lost 2 bases. CDR3 sequence: CASRGTGGPNTEAFF. The CDR3 DNA follows: TGTGCCAGCAGAGGGACAGGGGGTCCAAACACTGAAGCTTTCTTT.

The chain employs TRBV7-9 and TRBJ1-1; no reliable D call. The V gene's germline CDR1 is SEHNR and CDR2 FQNEAQ (reference sequence). With 11 bases removed from V and 1 base from J, the gap between germline ends came to 14 bases. This CDR3 has 13 residues. The CDR3 DNA reads as TGTGCCGGGTGGGTTGTGGGGAACACTGAAGCTTTCTTT. It yields the protein CAGWVVGNTEAFF. Complete variable domain (other parts from reference TRBV7-9 and TRBJ1-1): DTGVSQNPRHKITKRGQNVTFRCDPISEHNRLYWYRQTLGQGPEFLTYFQNEAQLEKSRLLSDRFSAERPKGSFSTLEIQRTEQGDSAMYLCAGWVVGNTEAFFGQGTRLTVV.

This clonotype was detected a few times. The chain couples TRBV29-1 to TRBJ2-6; 7 nucleotides line up with TRBD1. The germline V gene encodes CDR1 SQVTM and CDR2 ANQGSEA. After removal of 5 bases from V and 0 bases from J, the junction contained 1 base not matched to a gene. The CDR3 is 14 residues long. CDR3 sequence (DNA): TGCAGCGTTAGACAGGGCTCTGGGGCCAACGTCCTGACTTTC. Amino acids: CSVRQGSGANVLTF.

This clonotype came up a few times. The chain links TRBV2 to TRBJ1-1; no definite D call. V was clipped by 9 bases and J by 1 base, with 12 bases between them. CDR3 length: 13 residues. CDR1 is SNHLY, CDR2 FYNNEI, per germline. DNA of the CDR3: TGTGCCAGTAGCGAGGGTCGGAACACTGAAGCTTTCTTT. Its translation is CASSEGRNTEAFF.

The V call is TRBV6-2 or TRBV6-3, the J call TRBJ2-1; D ambiguous. V was cut by 2 bases and J by 4 bases, with 6 bases left in between. Germline V gene lookup returns CDR1 MNHEY and CDR2 SVGEGT. This CDR3 has 13 amino acids. CDR3 residues: CASSYIRYNEQFF. The CDR3 nucleotides read TGTGCCAGCAGTTACATACGTTACAATGAGCAGTTCTTC.

V and J are TRBV27 and TRBJ2-7, with 8 bases fitting TRBD2. The germline V gene has CDR1 MNHEY and CDR2 SMNVEV (reference sequence). The CDR3 totals 16 residues. Unmatched junction bases numbered 11, after V lost 5 bases and J lost 2 bases. CDR3: CASSILGTSNTYEQYF. The CDR3 DNA reads as TGTGCCAGCAGTATCCTCGGGACTAGTAACACCTACGAGCAGTACTTC.

This clonotype has only a few counts. The V call is TRBV12-3 or TRBV12-4, the J call TRBJ2-1; D ambiguous. The length of the CDR3 is 11 residues. V dropped 6 bases and J dropped 11 bases, with 11 bases sitting between them. CDR3 sequence reads: CASRLVEKQFF. CDR3 nucleotide sequence: TGTGCCAGCAGACTGGTGGAAAAGCAGTTCTTC.

The J gene is TRBJ2-1, the V gene TRBV14; 15 nucleotides match TRBD2. Germline assignment: CDR1 SGHDN and CDR2 FVKESK. The CDR3 length is 15 residues. Losses at the gene ends were 5 bases for V and 8 bases for J; bases not matched to a gene: 4. The CDR3 region is CASSAGLAGGYEQFF. DNA of the CDR3: TGTGCCAGCAGCGCGGGACTAGCGGGAGGATATGAGCAGTTCTTC.

This clonotype turned up a few times. This chain connects TRBV10-3 to TRBJ1-1; D uncertain. The CDR3 extends over 13 amino acids. Deletions cut 0 bases from V and 6 bases from J, with 8 bases between. Germline assignment: CDR1 ENHRY and CDR2 SYGVKD. CDR3 loop: CAISESMGPEAFF. The CDR3 DNA sequence: TGTGCCATCAGTGAGTCGATGGGTCCTGAAGCTTTCTTT.

This clonotype has more than one count but fewer than ten. The V call is TRBV25-1, the J call TRBJ2-5; D ambiguous. The CDR3 has 14 residues. In germline, CDR1 is MGHDK, CDR2 SYGVNS. Between the trimmed V and J ends, which lost 3 bases and 2 bases, there was a span of 10 bases. In DNA, the CDR3 is TGTGCCAGCAGTGAGATGCCCAGTCAAGAGACCCAGTACTTC. Its protein is CASSEMPSQETQYF.

The chain recombines TRBV24-1 with TRBJ1-2; D is ambiguous. The CDR3 totals 15 residues. V dropped 3 bases and J dropped 0 bases, with 10 bases sitting between them. In germline, CDR1 is KGHDR, CDR2 SFDVKD. CDR3 sequence (DNA): TGTGCCACCAGTGATGGGGTCGGACCTAACTATGGCTACACCTTC. Its protein product is CATSDGVGPNYGYTF.

DNA of the CDR3: TGTGCCAGCAGTTACCCCCCAGGGACCAATGAAAAACTGTTTTTT. It codes for CASSYPPGTNEKLFF. The V and J genes are TRBV6-6 and TRBJ1-4; possibly TRBD1 for D (5 bases). The CDR3 has 15 residues. CDR1 and CDR2 from the germline V gene are MNHNY and SVGAGI (reference sequence). V gave up 2 bases and J gave up 5 bases, with 12 bases separating them.

J is TRBJ2-7 and V is TRBV20-1; 8 bases match TRBD2. This CDR3 is built from 14 residues. V trimming: 5 bases; J trimming: 2 bases; junction bases outside the gene matches: 8. CDR1 DFQATT and CDR2 SNEGSKA come from the germline V gene (reference sequence). CDR3 in amino acids: CSAFLTSGPYEQYF. CDR3 nucleotide sequence: TGCAGTGCTTTCTTAACTAGCGGACCCTACGAGCAGTACTTC.

This clonotype was seen a few times. The chain has TRBV14 and TRBJ2-7; no reliable D call. Germline CDR1 is SGHDN and CDR2 is FVKESK. The CDR3 runs 13 residues. V was trimmed by 1 base and J by 6 bases, leaving 10 bases between them. The DNA of the CDR3 is TGTGCCAGCAGCCAAGGGTTAGTCCGCGAGCAGTACTTC. It translates to CASSQGLVREQYF.